The present entry profiles one TCR beta chain with its context. This sample was taken from a study of blood T cell repertoires in COVID-19. Overall study: COVID-19 samples from acute and convalescent phases originated in the United States, Italy and Spain. PBMCs, B-cell-depleted T cells, or T cells provided the cDNA or gDNA that made up the material.

Per the original methods: How many nucleated cells were present was estimated from reference gene primer amplification. The method was immunoSEQ multiplex PCR; TCRdb's version includes in-frame clones alone and lacks a portion of them. The D gene and trimming were derived from the DNA, and the V and J assignments and clone size from that table. The sample consists of around 200,000 clones, roughly nine tenths of them appearing once. The source is a woman aged 45-65 years with acute or convalescent COVID-19. The sample taken for sequencing was peripheral blood.

The DNA of the CDR3 is TGTGCCAGCAGCCAAGTCGGGGAGCCAACAACGCAGTATTTT. It encodes CASSQVGEPTTQYF. This chain joins TRBV3-1 (or the pseudogene TRBV3-2) and TRBJ2-3, with D possibly TRBD2 on 5 matching bases. CDR3 length: 14 amino acids. From germline, CDR1 is LGHDT and CDR2 YNNKEL (reference sequence). V was cut by 1 base and J by 9 bases, with 14 bases left in between.